This note documents a single T cell receptor (beta chain) sequence. This clone was counted between two and nine times. It has no known antigen specificity. Qualities for individual bases were not recorded, and no much larger clone is one base off. These data originate in a study of CD8+ T cells in alopecia areata (dated by TCRdb to 2016 to 2018). Study-level background: The treated patients took part in an open-label pilot trial in which moderate-to-severe alopecia areata was treated with oral tofacitinib at 5 to 10 mg twice daily. The RNA source kit depended on sample type: the PAXgene miRNA kit for fixed scalp, the miRNeasy kit for PBMCs, and the RNeasy kit for mouse skin. immunoSEQ multiplex PCR using 35 Vbeta forward primers and 13 Jbeta reverse primers was used to amplify TCRbeta CDR3 regions. Clonality in the scalp was compared among normal scalp (n=4), patchy alopecia areata scalp (n=8), and alopecia totalis/universalis scalp (n=8). To study T cell clonal expansion in alopecia areata, the researchers applied high-throughput TCRbeta sequencing to both the C3H/HeJ mouse model and human patients. In treated patients, disease severity was measured using the SALT score, which gives the percentage of scalp surface area affected. Patients stayed on tofacitinib for 6 to 18 months and then had 6 months of follow-up off drug so that delayed response and recurrence could be assessed. In humans, TCRbeta sequencing was performed on scalp tissue and on sorted CD4+ and CD8+ peripheral blood T cells from healthy controls and from patients with patchy or totalis/universalis alopecia areata. Biopsies were taken from tofacitinib-treated patients at baseline and again at 4 and 24 weeks into treatment, and several of those patients also had a later scalp biopsy. Beyond this particular receptor, the publication reports: During tofacitinib treatment, many expanded lesional clones remained in scalp and blood, and this persistence may partly explain relapse after treatment is stopped. TCR sequences shared between patients were less clear than in mice, possibly partly because of HLA diversity in the patient population. Scalp TCR repertoire analysis is complicated because resident alphabeta T cells in normal human skin are also sequenced, whereas mouse skin is dominated by gammadelta T cells. Tofacitinib significantly decreased scalp clonality and the number of expanded CD8+ clones among the top 100 scalp clones. Because the treated cohort was small and had only one nonresponder, larger studies are needed to examine links between baseline CD8+ expansion and response. Compared with normal scalp, lesional scalp, particularly in alopecia totalis/universalis, had higher clonality and more expanded CD8+ clones, which suggests antigenic drive.

The time point label of this sample denotes: around 4 weeks on oral tofacitinib. The treatment or condition label, as the study defines it: oral pan-JAK inhibitor, 5-10 mg twice daily. Lesional scalp punch biopsies and peripheral blood were obtained from alopecia areata patients. PBMCs were isolated by density centrifugation and stained for CD3, CD4 and CD8, and CD4+ and CD8+ T cells were sorted on a FACSAria. The library was generated by the immunoSEQ multiplex PCR assay. RNA was extracted from all samples and reverse transcribed into cDNA, which served as template for TCR sequencing. SuperScript III was used for first-strand cDNA synthesis, primed with a 2:1 mix of oligo-dT and random hexamers. Amplification bias was assessed with a synthetic immune receptor repertoire, and residual bias was removed computationally. Regarding the original processing steps: After raw reads were preprocessed to remove errors, the CDR3 was defined following IMGT conventions as running from the conserved cysteine to phenylalanine. To get clonality, Shannon entropy was normalized by log2 of the number of productive unique TCRs and the result was subtracted from 1. Whether each scalp clone was CD4 or CD8 was inferred by checking scalp TCRbeta sequences against the CD4 and CD8 repertoires from sorted blood. The immuneACCESS repertoire file appears here via TCRdb, limited to in-frame rearrangements. These files lack a portion of the clones; in checked studies, under half of the deficit traces to unresolved V genes, and the cause of the others is not known. The DNA was the basis for D and trimming; V, J and clone size are from that table. The sample table shows about 210,000 clones, and about three fifths are seen once. Of the sample, about 4% falls within the top ten clones.

Trimming leaves V shorter by 5 bases and J shorter by 4 bases, with the junction holding 4 bases beyond the gene matches. The CDR3 starts with the cysteine, ends with the phenylalanine, and has 14 residues. Only the CDR3 DNA is retained, 42 bases long and in frame from the first base. The germline V gene encodes CDR1 SNHLY and CDR2 FYNNEI. The chain uses TRBV2 and TRBJ1-1, with 10 bases in between that match TRBD1. The TCR originated in a human donor with alopecia areata. Sample: CD4+ T cells sorted from blood, taken at week 4, from a patient treated with tofacitinib. CDR3 sequence: CASSKDRGGTEAFF. The sequenced DNA: TGTGCCAGCAGTAAGGACAGGGGGGGCACTGAAGCTTTCTTT.